A few counts support the clone carrying this T cell receptor (beta chain). What it binds is not known. Here immunoSEQ multiplex PCR was the method, and the copy in TCRdb shows in-frame clones only, minus some. Of over a million clones in the sample, around 97% were seen once. The CDR3 length is 16 residues. V gave up 0 bases and J gave up 3 bases, with 14 bases separating them. Germline lookup yields CDR1 WSHSY and CDR2 SAAADI. The entry originates in a study of shared clonotypes between healthy human individuals. Study results and caveats: It was only blood that was sampled, and tissue repertoires likely differ. For sorted subsets, rarefaction showed incomplete sequencing despite large depth.

The sequence was collected from a young man in good health. Specimen: naive CD4+ T cells sorted from blood. The subset here: CD45RA+ positively selected. J is TRBJ1-2 and V is TRBV10-2; TRBD1 might be the D (6 bases). CDR3 sequence reads: CASSESSGARDYGYTF. In nucleotides, the CDR3 is TGCGCCAGCAGTGAGTCTTCGGGGGCACGGGACTATGGCTACACCTTC.